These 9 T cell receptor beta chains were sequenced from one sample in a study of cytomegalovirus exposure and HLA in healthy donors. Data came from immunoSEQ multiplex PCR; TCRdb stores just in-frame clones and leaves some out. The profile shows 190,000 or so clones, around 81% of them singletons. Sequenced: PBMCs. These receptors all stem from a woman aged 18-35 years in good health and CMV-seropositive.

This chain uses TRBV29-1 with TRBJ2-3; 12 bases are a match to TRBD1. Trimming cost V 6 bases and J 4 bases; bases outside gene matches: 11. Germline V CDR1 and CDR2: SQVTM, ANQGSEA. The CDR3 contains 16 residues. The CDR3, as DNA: TGCAGCGTCACCATCGGGACAGGGGGCTTGGCAGATACGCAGTATTTT. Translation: CSVTIGTGGLADTQYF.

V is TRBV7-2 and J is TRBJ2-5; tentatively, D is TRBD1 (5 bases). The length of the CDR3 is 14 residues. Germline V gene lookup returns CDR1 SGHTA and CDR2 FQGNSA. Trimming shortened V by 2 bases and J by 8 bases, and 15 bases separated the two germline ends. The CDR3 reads CASSLYSGKITQYF. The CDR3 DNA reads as TGTGCCAGCAGCTTATACTCAGGGAAGATCACCCAGTACTTC.

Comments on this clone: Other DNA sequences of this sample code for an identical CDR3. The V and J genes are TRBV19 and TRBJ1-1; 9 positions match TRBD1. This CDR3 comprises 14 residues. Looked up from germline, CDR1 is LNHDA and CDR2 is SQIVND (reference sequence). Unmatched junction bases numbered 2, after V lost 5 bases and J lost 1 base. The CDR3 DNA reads TGTGCCAGTAGTCCGGGACAGGGGAACACTGAAGCTTTCTTT. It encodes CASSPGQGNTEAFF. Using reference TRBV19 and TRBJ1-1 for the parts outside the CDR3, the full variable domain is DGGITQSPKYLFRKEGQNVTLSCEQNLNHDAMYWYRQDPGQGLRLIYYSQIVNDFQKGDIAEGYSVSREKKESFPLTVTSAQKNPTAFYLCASSPGQGNTEAFFGQGTRLTVV.

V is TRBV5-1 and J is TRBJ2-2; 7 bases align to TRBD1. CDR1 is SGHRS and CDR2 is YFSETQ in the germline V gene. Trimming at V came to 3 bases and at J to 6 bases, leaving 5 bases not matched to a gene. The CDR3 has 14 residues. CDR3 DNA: TGCGCCAGCAGCTCCTTAGGGGGCCCCGGGGAGCTGTTTTTT. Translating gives CASSSLGGPGELFF.

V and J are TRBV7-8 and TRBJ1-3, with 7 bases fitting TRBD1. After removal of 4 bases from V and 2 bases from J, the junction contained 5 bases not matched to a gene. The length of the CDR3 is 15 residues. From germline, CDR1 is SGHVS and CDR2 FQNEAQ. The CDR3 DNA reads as TGTGCCAGCAGCTCCCGGGACAGAACTGGAAACACCATATATTTT. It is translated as CASSSRDRTGNTIYF.

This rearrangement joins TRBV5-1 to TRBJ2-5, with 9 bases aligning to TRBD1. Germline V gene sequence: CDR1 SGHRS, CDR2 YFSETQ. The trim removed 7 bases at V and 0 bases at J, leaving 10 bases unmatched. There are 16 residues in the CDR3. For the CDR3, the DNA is TGCGCCAGCTCCTTACAGGGGGCGGCCTACCAAGAGACCCAGTACTTC. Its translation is CASSLQGAAYQETQYF.

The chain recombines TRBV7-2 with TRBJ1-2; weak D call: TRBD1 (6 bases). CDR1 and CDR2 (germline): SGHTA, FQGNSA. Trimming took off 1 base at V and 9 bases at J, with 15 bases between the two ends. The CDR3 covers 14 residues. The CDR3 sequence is CASSLGWQGLSYTF. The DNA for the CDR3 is TGTGCCAGCAGCTTAGGCTGGCAGGGGTTGAGCTACACCTTC.

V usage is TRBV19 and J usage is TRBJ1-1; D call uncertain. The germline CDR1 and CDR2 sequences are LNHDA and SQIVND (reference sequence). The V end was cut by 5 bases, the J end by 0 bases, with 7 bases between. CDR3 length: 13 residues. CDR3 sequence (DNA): TGTGCCAGTAGTCCCCCATTGAACACTGAAGCTTTCTTT. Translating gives CASSPPLNTEAFF.

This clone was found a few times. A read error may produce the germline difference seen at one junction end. Here the CDR3 reads CATKEYATDEKLFF. CDR3 nucleotides: TGTGCCACAAAAGAGTACGCAACTGATGAAAAACTGTTTTTT. The V and J genes are TRBV10-3 and TRBJ1-4; no clear D gene. The CDR3 covers 14 residues. CDR1 is ENHRY, CDR2 SYGVKD, per germline.